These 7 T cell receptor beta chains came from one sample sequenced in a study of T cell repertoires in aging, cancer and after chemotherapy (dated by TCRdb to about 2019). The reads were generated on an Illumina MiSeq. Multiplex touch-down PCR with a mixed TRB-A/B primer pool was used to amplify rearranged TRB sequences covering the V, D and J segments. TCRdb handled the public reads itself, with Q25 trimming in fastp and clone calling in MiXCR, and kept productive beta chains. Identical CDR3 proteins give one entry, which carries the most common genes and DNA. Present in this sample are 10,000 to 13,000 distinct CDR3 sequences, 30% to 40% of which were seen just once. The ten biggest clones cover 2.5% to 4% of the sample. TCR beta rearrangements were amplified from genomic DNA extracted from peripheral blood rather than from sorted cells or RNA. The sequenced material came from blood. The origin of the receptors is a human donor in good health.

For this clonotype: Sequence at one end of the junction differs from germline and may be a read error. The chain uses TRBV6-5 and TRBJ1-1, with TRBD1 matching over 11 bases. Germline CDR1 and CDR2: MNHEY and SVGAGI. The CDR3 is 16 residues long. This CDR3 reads CAISPRGTGGHTEAFF. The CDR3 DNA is TGTGCCATCAGTCCGAGAGGGACAGGGGGGCACACTGAAGCTTTCTTT.

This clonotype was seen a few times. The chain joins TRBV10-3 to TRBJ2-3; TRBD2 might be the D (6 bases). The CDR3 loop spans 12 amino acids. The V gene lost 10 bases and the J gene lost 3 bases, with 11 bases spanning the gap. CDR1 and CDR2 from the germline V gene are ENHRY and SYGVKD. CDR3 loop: CATGSGTDTQYF. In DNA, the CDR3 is TGTGCCACGGGGAGCGGGACAGATACGCAGTATTTT.

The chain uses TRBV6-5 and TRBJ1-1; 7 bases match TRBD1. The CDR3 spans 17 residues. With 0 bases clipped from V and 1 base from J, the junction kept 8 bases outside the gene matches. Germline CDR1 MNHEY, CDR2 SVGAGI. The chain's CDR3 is CASSYSLPGQTNTEAFF. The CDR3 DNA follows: TGTGCCAGCAGTTACTCGTTACCGGGACAGACGAACACTGAAGCTTTCTTT.

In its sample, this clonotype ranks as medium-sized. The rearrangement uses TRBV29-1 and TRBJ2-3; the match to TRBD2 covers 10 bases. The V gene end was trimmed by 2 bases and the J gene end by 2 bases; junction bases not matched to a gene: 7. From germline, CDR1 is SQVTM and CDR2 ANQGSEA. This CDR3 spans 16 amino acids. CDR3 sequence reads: CSVESGLAGDTDTQYF. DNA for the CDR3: TGCAGCGTTGAATCGGGGCTAGCGGGGGACACAGATACGCAGTATTTT.

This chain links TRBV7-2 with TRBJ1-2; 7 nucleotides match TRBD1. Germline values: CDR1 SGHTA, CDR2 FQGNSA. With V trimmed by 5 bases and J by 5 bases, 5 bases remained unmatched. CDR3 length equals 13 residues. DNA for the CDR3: TGTGCCAGCAGCGCCCGGGACAGATATGGCTACACCTTC. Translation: CASSARDRYGYTF.

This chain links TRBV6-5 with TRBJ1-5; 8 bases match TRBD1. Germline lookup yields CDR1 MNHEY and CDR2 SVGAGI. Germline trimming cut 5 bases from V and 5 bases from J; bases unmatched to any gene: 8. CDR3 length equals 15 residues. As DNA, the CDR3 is TGTGCCAGCAGTACCCCAAACAGGGGGTATCAGCCCCAGCATTTT. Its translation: CASSTPNRGYQPQHF.

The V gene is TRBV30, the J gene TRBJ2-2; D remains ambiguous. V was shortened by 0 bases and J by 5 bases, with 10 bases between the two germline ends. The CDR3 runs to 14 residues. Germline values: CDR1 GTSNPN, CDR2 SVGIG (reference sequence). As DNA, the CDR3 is TGTGCCTGGAGTGTTACGGGTCCGACCGGGGAGCTGTTTTTT. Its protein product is CAWSVTGPTGELFF.